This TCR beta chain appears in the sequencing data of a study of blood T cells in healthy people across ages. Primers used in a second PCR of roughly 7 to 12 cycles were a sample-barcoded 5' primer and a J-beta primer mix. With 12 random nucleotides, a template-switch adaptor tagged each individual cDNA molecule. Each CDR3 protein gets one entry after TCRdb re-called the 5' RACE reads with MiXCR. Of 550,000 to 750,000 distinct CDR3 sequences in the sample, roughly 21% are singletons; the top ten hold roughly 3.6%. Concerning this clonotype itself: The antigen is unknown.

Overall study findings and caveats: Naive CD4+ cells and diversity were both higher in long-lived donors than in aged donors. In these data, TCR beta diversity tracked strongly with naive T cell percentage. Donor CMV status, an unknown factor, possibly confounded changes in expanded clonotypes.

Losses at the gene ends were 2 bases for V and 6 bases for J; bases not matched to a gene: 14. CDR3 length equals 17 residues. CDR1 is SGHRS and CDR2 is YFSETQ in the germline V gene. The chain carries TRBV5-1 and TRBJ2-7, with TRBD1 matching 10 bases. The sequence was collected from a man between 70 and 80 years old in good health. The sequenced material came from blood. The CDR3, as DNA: TGCGCCAGCAGCTTAAACCATGACCGGGACAGGGGCTCCGAGCAGTACTTC. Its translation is CASSLNHDRDRGSEQYF.